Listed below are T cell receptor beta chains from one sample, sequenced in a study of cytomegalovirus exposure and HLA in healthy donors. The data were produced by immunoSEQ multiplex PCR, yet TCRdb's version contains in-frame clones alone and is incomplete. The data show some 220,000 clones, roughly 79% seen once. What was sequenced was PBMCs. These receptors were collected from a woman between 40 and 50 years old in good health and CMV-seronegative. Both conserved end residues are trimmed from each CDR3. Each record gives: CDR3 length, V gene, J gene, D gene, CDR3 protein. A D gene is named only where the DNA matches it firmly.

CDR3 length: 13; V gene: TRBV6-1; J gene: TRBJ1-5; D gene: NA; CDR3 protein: ASSVAGGVNQPQH
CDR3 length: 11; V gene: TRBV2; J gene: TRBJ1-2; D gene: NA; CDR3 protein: ASSDWANYGYT
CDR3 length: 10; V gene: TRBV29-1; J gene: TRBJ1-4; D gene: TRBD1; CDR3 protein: SVGQGGEKLF
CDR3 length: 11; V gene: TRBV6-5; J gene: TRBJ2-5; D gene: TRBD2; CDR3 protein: ASRLAGSETQY
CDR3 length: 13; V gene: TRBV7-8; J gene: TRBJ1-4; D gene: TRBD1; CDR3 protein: ASSTYGTGREKLF
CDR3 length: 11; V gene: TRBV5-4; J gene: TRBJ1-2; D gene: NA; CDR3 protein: ASSQLDIYGYT
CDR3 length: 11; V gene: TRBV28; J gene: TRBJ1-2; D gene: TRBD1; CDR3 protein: ASSLQGANGYT
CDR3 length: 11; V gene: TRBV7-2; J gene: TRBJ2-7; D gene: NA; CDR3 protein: ASSLQVRYEQY
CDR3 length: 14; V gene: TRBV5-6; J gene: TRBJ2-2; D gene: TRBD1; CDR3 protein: ASSRGTATYTGELF
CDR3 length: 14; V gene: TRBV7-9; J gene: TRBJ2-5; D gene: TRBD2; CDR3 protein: ASSLARASGQETQY
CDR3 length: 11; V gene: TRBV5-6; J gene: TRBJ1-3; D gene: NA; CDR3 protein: ASSLPPGNTIY
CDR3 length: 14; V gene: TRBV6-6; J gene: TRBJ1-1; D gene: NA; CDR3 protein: ASTTWWGLGNTEAF
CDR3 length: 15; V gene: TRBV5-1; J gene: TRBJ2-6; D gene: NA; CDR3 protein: ASTGWQTGSGANVLT
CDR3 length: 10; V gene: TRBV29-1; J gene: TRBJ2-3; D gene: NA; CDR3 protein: SVSGGTDTQY
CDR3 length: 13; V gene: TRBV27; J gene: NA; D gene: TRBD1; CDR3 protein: ASRTGTDQVYEQY
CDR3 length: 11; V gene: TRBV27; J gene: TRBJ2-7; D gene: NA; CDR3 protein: ASSYAGAYEQY
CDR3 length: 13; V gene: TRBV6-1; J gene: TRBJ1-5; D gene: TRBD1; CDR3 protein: ASTPGQGGTQPQH
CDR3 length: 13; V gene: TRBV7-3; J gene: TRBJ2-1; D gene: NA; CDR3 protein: ASSIDSAPYNEQF
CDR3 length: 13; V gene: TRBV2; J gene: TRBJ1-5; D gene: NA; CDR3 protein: ASSVAGLGNQPQH
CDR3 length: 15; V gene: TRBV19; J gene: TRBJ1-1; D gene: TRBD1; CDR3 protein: ASSTRQGAYDGPEAF
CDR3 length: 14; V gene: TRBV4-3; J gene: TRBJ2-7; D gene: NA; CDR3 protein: ASSQDFRGAAYEQY
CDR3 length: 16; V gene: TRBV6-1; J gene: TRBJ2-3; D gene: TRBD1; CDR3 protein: ASSVDRIVSLTTDTQY
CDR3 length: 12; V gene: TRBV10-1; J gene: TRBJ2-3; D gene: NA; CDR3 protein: ASSDLQGTDTQY
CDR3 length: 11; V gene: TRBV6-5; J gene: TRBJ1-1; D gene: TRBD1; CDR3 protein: ASSRTGVVEAF
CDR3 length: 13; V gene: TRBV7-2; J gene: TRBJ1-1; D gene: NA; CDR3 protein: ASSLWGPRNTEAF
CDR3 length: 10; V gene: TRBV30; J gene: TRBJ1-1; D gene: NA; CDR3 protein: AWSVSNTEAF
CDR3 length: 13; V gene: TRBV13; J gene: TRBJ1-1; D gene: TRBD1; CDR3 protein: ASSCLGQGDDEAF
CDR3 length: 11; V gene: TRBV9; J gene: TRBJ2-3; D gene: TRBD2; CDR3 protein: ASTGGATDTQY
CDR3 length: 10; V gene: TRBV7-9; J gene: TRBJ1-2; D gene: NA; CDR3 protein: SSSGKTDGYT
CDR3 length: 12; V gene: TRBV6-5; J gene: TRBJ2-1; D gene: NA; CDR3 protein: ASSGAASYNEQF
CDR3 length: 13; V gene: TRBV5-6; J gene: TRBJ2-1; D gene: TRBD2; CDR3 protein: ASSQLSGDLNEQF
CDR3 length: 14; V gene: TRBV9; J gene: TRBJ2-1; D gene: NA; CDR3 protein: ASSPRVGSPHNEQF
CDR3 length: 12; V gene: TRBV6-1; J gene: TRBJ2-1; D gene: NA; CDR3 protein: ASLRDPSYNEQF
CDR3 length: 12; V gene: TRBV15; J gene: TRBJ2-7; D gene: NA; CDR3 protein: ATSRGPGPYEQY
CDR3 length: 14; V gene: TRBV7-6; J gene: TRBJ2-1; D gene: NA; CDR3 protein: ASSSTGSPIRGEQF
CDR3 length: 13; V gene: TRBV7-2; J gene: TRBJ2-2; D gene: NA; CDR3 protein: ASSLAGTLTGELF